This passage covers 19 T cell receptor beta chains from one sample sequenced in a study of shared clonotypes between healthy human individuals (dated by TCRdb to the early 2020s). The method was the immunoSEQ multiplex PCR assay. TCRdb stores this immuneACCESS table with in-frame sequences only. Part of the clones is absent; in the studies checked, under half of the shortfall reflects unresolved V genes, and no reason is known for the rest. In this sample the table shows over 2 million clones, roughly 92% of which occur a single time. The biggest ten clones account for about 0.36% of the sample. The sequencing sample was made of naive CD4+ T cells from PBMCs. The sample's cell subset or site, from its label and the paper: CD45RA+ positively selected. The source of these receptors is a man in his late teens or twenties in good health. Some clones in this sample may be carry-over from other donors' samples.

This rearrangement joins TRBV6-5 to TRBJ1-1; 7 bases map to TRBD1. This CDR3 is 11 amino acids long. CDR1 is MNHEY and CDR2 is SVGAGI in the germline V gene. J lost 8 bases, V lost 5 bases, and 2 bases had no gene match. CDR3 DNA: TGTGCCAGCAGTGCCAGGGGGGAAGCTTTCTTT. The encoded protein is CASSARGEAFF.

This clone was observed a single time. Distinct nucleotide sequences in the sample also encode this CDR3. The J gene is TRBJ2-1, the V gene TRBV5-1, with D hard to call. Germline V lookup: CDR1 SGHRS, CDR2 YFSETQ. This CDR3 is 14 amino acids long. Trimming pared 0 bases from V and 0 bases from J, leaving 4 bases between. The CDR3 reads CASSLGPSYNEQFF. For the CDR3, the DNA is TGCGCCAGCAGCTTGGGCCCCTCCTACAATGAGCAGTTCTTC.

The V call is TRBV5-1, the J call TRBJ2-1; 14 nucleotides line up with TRBD2. The germline V gene encodes CDR1 SGHRS and CDR2 YFSETQ. V was pared by 3 bases and J by 1 base, with 6 bases of the junction left unmatched. The CDR3 sequence is 18 residues long. CDR3 sequence: CASSSGTSGRGSYNEQFF. CDR3 DNA sequence: TGCGCCAGCAGCTCCGGGACTAGCGGGAGAGGATCCTACAATGAGCAGTTCTTC.

V gene TRBV7-3 combines with J gene TRBJ2-1, with TRBD1 identical over 9 bases. Germline V gene lookup returns CDR1 SGHTA and CDR2 FQGTGA. J was trimmed by 9 bases and V by 5 bases; bases with no gene match: 11. CDR3 length: 15 amino acids. CDR3 residues: CASSNPGTGRSEQFF. DNA for the CDR3: TGTGCCAGCAGCAATCCAGGGACAGGGAGGAGTGAGCAGTTCTTC.

The chain uses TRBV7-9 and TRBJ1-1, with D perhaps matching TRBD1 (5 bases). CDR3 size: 16 residues. CDR1 is SEHNR, CDR2 FQNEAQ, per germline (reference sequence). The V and J ends lost 5 bases and 4 bases respectively, with 20 bases between them. The CDR3 loop reads CASSPSGLGHGTEAFF. The CDR3 DNA reads TGTGCCAGCAGCCCTTCCGGTTTGGGGCACGGCACTGAAGCTTTCTTT.

This chain connects TRBV30 to TRBJ1-1, with D possibly TRBD1 on 5 matching bases. Germline lookup yields CDR1 GTSNPN and CDR2 SVGIG (reference sequence). The CDR3 sequence is 12 residues long. With 7 bases removed from V and 2 bases from J, the gap between germline ends came to 11 bases. CDR3 coding DNA: TGTGCCTACGACGGACAAAACACTGAAGCTTTCTTT. Protein: CAYDGQNTEAFF.

The CDR3: CASSRGTGVMDEQYF. The DNA of the CDR3 is TGTGCCAGCTCACGCGGGACAGGGGTGATGGACGAGCAGTACTTC. The chain uses TRBV18 and TRBJ2-7; 10 nucleotides match TRBD1. The V gene's germline CDR1 is KGHSH and CDR2 LQKENI. V was pared by 4 bases and J by 5 bases, with 8 bases of the junction left unmatched. The CDR3 sequence is 15 residues long. The variable domain in full, with the rest retrieved from reference TRBV18 and TRBJ2-7, is NAGVMQNPRHLVRRRGQEARLRCSPMKGHSHVYWYRQLPEEGLKFMVYLQKENIIDESGMPKERFSAEFPKEGPSILRIQQVVRGDSAAYFCASSRGTGVMDEQYFGPGTRLTVT.

The chain combines TRBV28 with TRBJ2-7; unclear D gene. Per germline, CDR1 MDHEN and CDR2 SYDVKM. Trimming removed 4 bases from V and 3 bases from J, with 13 bases in between. The CDR3 covers 14 residues. In nucleotides, the CDR3 is TGTGCCAGCAGTTGGTCCGGCGGCTACTACGAGCAGTACTTC. Translating it yields CASSWSGGYYEQYF.

This sequence joins TRBV21-1 and TRBJ2-1; the table's D call TRBD2 went unverified against the DNA. TRBV21-1 is a known pseudogene. The CDR3 sequence is 15 residues long. The CDR3 bases are TGTGCCAGCAGATATCCGGGACTAGCTAAAAATGAGCAGTTCTTC. Translating it yields CASRYPGLAKNEQFF.

The chain couples TRBV29-1 to TRBJ2-7, with no clear D. CDR1 is SQVTM, CDR2 ANQGSEA, per germline. The CDR3 covers 11 residues. V lost 4 bases to trimming and J lost 3 bases, with 7 bases between them. The CDR3 loop is CSVVAGYEQYF. DNA for the CDR3: TGCAGCGTTGTCGCAGGCTACGAGCAGTACTTC.

The chain recombines TRBV7-3 with TRBJ2-5, with TRBD1 matching over 10 bases. There are 17 residues in the CDR3. Unmatched junction bases numbered 6, after V lost 2 bases and J lost 0 bases. The germline V gene has CDR1 SGHTA and CDR2 FQGTGA. The CDR3 is CASSLLGTGANQETQYF. The CDR3 nucleotides read TGTGCCAGCAGCTTACTAGGGACAGGGGCGAACCAAGAGACCCAGTACTTC. Filled out from reference TRBV7-3 and TRBJ2-5, the complete variable domain reads GAGVSQTPSNKVTEKGKYVELRCDPISGHTALYWYRQSLGQGPEFLIYFQGTGAADDSGLPNDRFFAVRPEGSVSTLKIQRTERGDSAVYLCASSLLGTGANQETQYFGPGTRLLVL.

This rearrangement joins TRBV28 to TRBJ2-7, with unresolved D. This CDR3 contains 14 residues. V lost 6 bases to trimming and J lost 0 bases, with 12 bases between them. The germline gives CDR1 MDHEN, CDR2 SYDVKM. CDR3 region: CASRGAQSSYEQYF. The CDR3, as DNA: TGTGCCAGCAGAGGCGCACAGAGCTCCTACGAGCAGTACTTC.

The J gene is TRBJ2-7, the V gene TRBV5-1, with 10 bases matching TRBD2. In germline, CDR1 is SGHRS, CDR2 YFSETQ. The CDR3 is made up of 15 amino acids. The V gene end was trimmed by 4 bases and the J gene end by 3 bases; junction bases not matched to a gene: 7. The CDR3 nucleotides read TGCGCCAGCAGCGGTACGTTAGCGGGAGGCTACGAGCAGTACTTC. It translates to CASSGTLAGGYEQYF.

CDR3 bases: TGTGCCAGCAGCCCGCTTTCGAGCGGGAGGGTCGGCGAGCAGTTCTTC. Translated, it gives CASSPLSSGRVGEQFF. This chain links TRBV5-6 with TRBJ2-1; 10 bases map to TRBD2. CDR1 SGHDT and CDR2 YYEEEE come from the germline V gene. The CDR3 is 16 amino acids. Trimming removed 4 bases from V and 10 bases from J; junction bases left unmatched: 14.

The chain combines TRBV9 with TRBJ1-3; D unclear. This CDR3 comprises 15 residues. V was trimmed by 0 bases and J by 0 bases, leaving 7 bases between them. CDR1 is SGDLS, CDR2 YYNGEE, per germline. The CDR3 spells CASSVDRRSGNTIYF. The CDR3 DNA is TGTGCCAGCAGCGTAGACAGACGCTCTGGAAACACCATATATTTT.

The V call is TRBV2, the J call TRBJ2-3, with 14 bases aligning to TRBD2. The CDR3 is 16 residues long. Germline-derived CDR1 and CDR2 are SNHLY and FYNNEI. V was pared by 5 bases and J by 5 bases, with 6 bases of the junction left unmatched. The CDR3 is CASSRTSGRKGDTQYF. The CDR3 coding sequence is TGTGCCAGCAGTAGGACTAGCGGGAGGAAGGGAGATACGCAGTATTTT.

The CDR3 sequence is CASSRALRPSEDTGELFF. DNA for the CDR3: TGTGCCAGCTCAAGGGCCCTTAGACCCTCTGAGGACACCGGGGAGCTGTTTTTT. The chain joins TRBV18 to TRBJ2-2, with D unclear. From germline, CDR1 is KGHSH and CDR2 LQKENI. The CDR3 is 18 residues long. Trimming removed 5 bases from V and 3 bases from J, with 22 bases in between.

On this clone itself: Distinct nucleotide sequences in the sample also encode this CDR3. The V gene is TRBV19, the J gene TRBJ1-1; D unclear. CDR1 LNHDA and CDR2 SQIVND come from the germline V gene (reference sequence). The CDR3 covers 15 residues. V lost 3 bases, J lost 1 base, and 12 bases lay in between. The CDR3 DNA reads as TGTGCCAGTAGTATGTTCAGCACTACGAACACTGAAGCTTTCTTT. Protein product: CASSMFSTTNTEAFF. Filled out from reference TRBV19 and TRBJ1-1, the complete variable domain reads DGGITQSPKYLFRKEGQNVTLSCEQNLNHDAMYWYRQDPGQGLRLIYYSQIVNDFQKGDIAEGYSVSREKKESFPLTVTSAQKNPTAFYLCASSMFSTTNTEAFFGQGTRLTVV.

V usage is TRBV2 and J usage is TRBJ1-2; 7 bases match TRBD1. Per germline, CDR1 SNHLY and CDR2 FYNNEI. V lost 1 base and J lost 3; bases outside the gene matches: 2. This CDR3 region has 14 residues. CDR3 in DNA: TGTGCCAGCAGTGAAGAGGGGGCTGACTATGGCTACACCTTC. Its protein product is CASSEEGADYGYTF. The complete variable domain, with remaining parts taken from reference TRBV2 and TRBJ1-2, reads EPEVTQTPSHQVTQMGQEVILRCVPISNHLYFYWYRQILGQKVEFLVSFYNNEISEKSEIFDDQFSVERPDGSNFTLKIRSTKLEDSAMYFCASSEEGADYGYTFGSGTRLTVV.